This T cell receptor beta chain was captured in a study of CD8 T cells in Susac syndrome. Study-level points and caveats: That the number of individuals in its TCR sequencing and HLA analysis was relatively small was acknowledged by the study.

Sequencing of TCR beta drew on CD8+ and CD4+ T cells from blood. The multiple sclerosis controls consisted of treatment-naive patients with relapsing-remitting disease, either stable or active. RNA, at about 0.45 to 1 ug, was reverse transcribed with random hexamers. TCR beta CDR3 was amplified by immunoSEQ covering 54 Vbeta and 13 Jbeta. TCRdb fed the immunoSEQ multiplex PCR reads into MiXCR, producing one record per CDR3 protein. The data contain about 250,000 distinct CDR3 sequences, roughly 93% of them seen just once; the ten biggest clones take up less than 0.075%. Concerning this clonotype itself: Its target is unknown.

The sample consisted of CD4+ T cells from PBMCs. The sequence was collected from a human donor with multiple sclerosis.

CDR3 coding DNA: TGCAGTGCTAGTAGTCGAGGTTTCGATGGCTACACCTTC. Its translation: CSASSRGFDGYTF. The J gene is TRBJ1-2, the V gene TRBV20-1; D remains ambiguous. CDR1 and CDR2 from the germline V gene are DFQATT and SNEGSKA (reference sequence). V gave up 3 bases and J gave up 6 bases, with 14 bases separating them. The CDR3 is 13 residues long.